The count of the clone carrying this TCR beta chain is one. The data were produced by immunoSEQ multiplex PCR, yet TCRdb's version contains in-frame clones alone and is incomplete. Here the sample spans approximately 30,000 clones, 91% being singletons. These data originate in a study of T cell changes during pregnancy in multiple sclerosis. Germline values: CDR1 GTSNPN, CDR2 SVGIG (reference sequence). The V end was cut by 1 base, the J end by 6 bases, with 10 bases between. This CDR3 is built from 14 residues. This chain uses TRBV30 with TRBJ1-6; D possibly corresponds to TRBD1 (5 bases). The origin of this receptor is a female donor in good health, enrolled as a control in a pregnancy study. The sequences come from CD8+ T cells from peripheral blood mononuclear cells, collected in the second trimester of pregnancy. Here the CDR3 DNA reads TGTGCCTGGAGTGCCCTCGGGGGTAATTCACCCCTCCACTTT. Residues: CAWSALGGNSPLHF.